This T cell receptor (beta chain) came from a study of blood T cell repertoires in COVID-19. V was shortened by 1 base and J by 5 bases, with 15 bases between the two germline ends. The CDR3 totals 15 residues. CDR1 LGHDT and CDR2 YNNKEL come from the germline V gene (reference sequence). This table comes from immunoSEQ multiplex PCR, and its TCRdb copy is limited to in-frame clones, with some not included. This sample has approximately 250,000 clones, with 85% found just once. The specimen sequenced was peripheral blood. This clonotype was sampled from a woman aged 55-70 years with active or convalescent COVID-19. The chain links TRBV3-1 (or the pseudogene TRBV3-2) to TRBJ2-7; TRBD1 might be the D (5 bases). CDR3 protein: CASSQVVTGTNEQYF. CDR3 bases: TGTGCCAGCAGCCAAGTGGTTACAGGCACGAACGAGCAGTACTTC.